The sample holds many counts of the clone carrying this T cell receptor beta chain. This entry belongs to a study of blood T cell repertoires in COVID-19. The method was immunoSEQ multiplex PCR; TCRdb's version includes in-frame clones alone and lacks a portion of them. The repertoire holds some 100,000 clones, with more than 65% as singletons. The V end was cut by 6 bases, the J end by 8 bases, with 11 bases between. Germline V gene data show CDR1 as MNHEY and CDR2 as SMNVEV (reference sequence). This CDR3 contains 13 residues. The source material was peripheral blood. The V call is TRBV27, the J call TRBJ1-6; D might be TRBD1 (6 bases). This TCR came from a man aged 80 or over with active or convalescent COVID-19. DNA for the CDR3: TGTGCCAGCAGCCAGGGGTTGTATTCACCCCTCCACTTT. Translating it yields CASSQGLYSPLHF.